One sample yielded the 17 T cell receptor beta chains listed below, sequenced in a study of cytomegalovirus exposure and HLA in healthy donors. Vbeta (60) and Jbeta (13) primers were used in the PCR. The data were produced by immunoSEQ multiplex PCR, yet TCRdb's version contains in-frame clones alone and is incomplete. In the table there are about 110,000 clones, around 80% of which are singletons. Input material: PBMCs. The receptors here all came from a man between 60 and 70 years old in good health and CMV-seronegative.

The chain joins TRBV4-3 to TRBJ2-3; 11 bases match TRBD2. The germline gives CDR1 LGHNA, CDR2 YSLEER. V shed 1 base, J shed 6 bases, and the junction held 3 bases outside the gene matches. This CDR3 is 15 amino acids long. CDR3 amino acids: CASSQGTSGGDTQYF. In nucleotides, the CDR3 is TGCGCCAGCAGCCAAGGTACTAGCGGGGGTGATACGCAGTATTTT.

V and J are TRBV9 and TRBJ1-3, with D tentatively TRBD1 (6 bases). Trimming cost V 0 bases and J 4 bases, with 8 bases left between them. This CDR3 is 14 amino acids long. CDR1 and CDR2 (germline): SGDLS, YYNGEE. DNA for the CDR3: TGTGCCAGCAGCGTAGCAGGGGTGGGAAACACCATATATTTT. Its translation is CASSVAGVGNTIYF.

The genes are TRBV2 and TRBJ1-5; D not resolved. This CDR3 spans 12 amino acids. CDR1 and CDR2 from the germline V gene are SNHLY and FYNNEI. The V and J ends lost 6 bases and 0 bases respectively, with 3 bases between them. In DNA, the CDR3 is TGTGCCAGCAGGAGTAGCAATCAGCCCCAGCATTTT. This encodes CASRSSNQPQHF. The full variable domain, rest sourced from reference TRBV2 and TRBJ1-5, is EPEVTQTPSHQVTQMGQEVILRCVPISNHLYFYWYRQILGQKVEFLVSFYNNEISEKSEIFDDQFSVERPDGSNFTLKIRSTKLEDSAMYFCASRSSNQPQHFGDGTRLSIL.

This clone was seen just once. The rearrangement uses TRBV7-6 and TRBJ1-3; tentatively, D is TRBD1 (5 bases). V lost 3 bases to trimming and J lost 3 bases, with 6 bases between them. Germline V gives CDR1 SGHVS, CDR2 FNYEAQ. The CDR3 length is 13 residues. CDR3: CASSFGGGNTIYF. DNA of the CDR3: TGTGCCAGCAGCTTCGGGGGTGGAAACACCATATATTTT.

The count of this clone is one. The V gene is TRBV25-1, the J gene TRBJ1-1, with 7 bases fitting TRBD1. The V gene end was trimmed by 4 bases and the J gene end by 6 bases; junction bases not matched to a gene: 5. The V gene's germline CDR1 is MGHDK and CDR2 SYGVNS. This CDR3 region has 13 residues. CDR3 loop: CASSGHRGAEAFF. The CDR3 region has the DNA TGTGCCAGCAGTGGACACAGGGGTGCTGAAGCTTTCTTT.

This clone was seen a few times. The V gene is TRBV6-5, the J gene TRBJ2-1; D remains ambiguous. The V end lost 2 bases, the J end lost 0 bases, and 5 bases lay between the germline ends. The CDR3 is made up of 14 amino acids. Germline V gene data show CDR1 as MNHEY and CDR2 as SVGAGI. The CDR3 spells CASSYIHSYNEQFF. CDR3 sequence (DNA): TGTGCCAGCAGTTACATCCACTCCTACAATGAGCAGTTCTTC.

The chain recombines TRBV5-1 with TRBJ1-2, with TRBD1 matching 7 bases. This CDR3 is 15 amino acids long. The ends lost 3 bases at V and 4 bases at J; junction bases unmatched: 9. CDR1 and CDR2 from the germline V gene are SGHRS and YFSETQ. The CDR3 sequence is CASSSNRGVSYGYTF. CDR3 coding DNA: TGCGCCAGCAGCTCCAACAGGGGTGTGAGCTATGGCTACACCTTC.

J is TRBJ1-1 and V is TRBV5-1, with a tentative D call TRBD1 (5 bases). The V gene lost 4 bases and the J gene lost 3 bases, with 16 bases spanning the gap. CDR3 length equals 15 residues. Germline V gene sequence: CDR1 SGHRS, CDR2 YFSETQ. In DNA form, the CDR3 reads TGCGCCAGCAGCACTGACGGGACTCCTTACACTGAAGCTTTCTTT. Translating it yields CASSTDGTPYTEAFF.

The CDR3 DNA follows: TGCGCCAGCAGATTACAGGACAGGGGCCACTACGAGCAGTACTTC. This encodes CASRLQDRGHYEQYF. The chain uses TRBV5-1 and TRBJ2-7; 9 bases map to TRBD1. Germline values: CDR1 SGHRS, CDR2 YFSETQ. J gave up 3 bases and V 5 bases, and 9 bases lay outside the gene matches. The CDR3 sequence is 15 residues long. Variable domain in full (rest from reference TRBV5-1 and TRBJ2-7): KAGVTQTPRYLIKTRGQQVTLSCSPISGHRSVSWYQQTPGQGLQFLFEYFSETQRNKGNFPGRFSGRQFSNSRSEMNVSTLELGDSALYLCASRLQDRGHYEQYFGPGTRLTVT.

The V and J genes are TRBV13 and TRBJ2-2, with 8 bases identical to TRBD1. The germline gives CDR1 PRHDT, CDR2 FYEKMQ (reference sequence). The CDR3 is 16 amino acids. V lost 3 bases and J lost 4; bases outside the gene matches: 7. DNA of the CDR3: TGTGCCAGCAGCTTGACAGGGGTCACTATCACCGGGGAGCTGTTTTTT. As protein: CASSLTGVTITGELFF.

This clone appeared a few times. This sequence joins TRBV28 and TRBJ2-7, with 8 bases that match TRBD1. The CDR3 runs to 13 residues. The V gene's germline CDR1 is MDHEN and CDR2 SYDVKM. Trimming at V came to 5 bases and at J to 4 bases, leaving 4 bases not matched to a gene. CDR3 bases: TGTGCCAGCAGTGCCGGGACAGGATACGAGCAGTACTTC. It yields the protein CASSAGTGYEQYF. Filled out from reference TRBV28 and TRBJ2-7, the complete variable domain reads DVKVTQSSRYLVKRTGEKVFLECVQDMDHENMFWYRQDPGLGLRLIYFSYDVKMKEKGDIPEGYSVSREKKERFSLILESASTNQTSMYLCASSAGTGYEQYFGPGTRLTVT.

The V call is TRBV2, the J call TRBJ2-2; 8 bases map to TRBD2. V gave up 7 bases and J gave up 2 bases; unmatched junction bases: 12. The CDR3 is made up of 17 amino acids. Germline loops: CDR1 SNHLY, CDR2 FYNNEI. CDR3 in amino acids: CASISELAAINTGELFF. CDR3 sequence (DNA): TGTGCCAGCATCTCCGAACTAGCGGCTATTAACACCGGGGAGCTGTTTTTT.

J is TRBJ2-1 and V is TRBV5-1, with 8 bases that match TRBD1. The germline V gene encodes CDR1 SGHRS and CDR2 YFSETQ. V lost 6 bases and J lost 8; bases outside the gene matches: 4. This CDR3 spans 12 amino acids. For the CDR3, the DNA is TGCGCCAGCACCAGGGGGCACGATGAGCAGTTCTTC. It specifies CASTRGHDEQFF.

The gene calls are TRBV25-1 and TRBJ1-4; D ambiguous. In germline, CDR1 is MGHDK, CDR2 SYGVNS. Trimming took 3 bases from V and 7 from J, leaving 15 bases between them. CDR3 length: 15 amino acids. In DNA, the CDR3 is TGTGCCAGCAGTGACCCTCGAGGCGCGGTTGAAAAACTGTTTTTT. Amino acid sequence: CASSDPRGAVEKLFF.

The chain combines TRBV12-5 with TRBJ2-1; 13 positions agree with TRBD2. Germline values: CDR1 LGHNT, CDR2 FRNRAP. The CDR3 extends over 15 amino acids. The trim removed 7 bases at V and 5 bases at J, leaving 5 bases unmatched. The CDR3 reads CASARGTSGDNEQFF. The CDR3 DNA reads TGTGCTAGTGCCCGGGGGACTAGCGGGGACAATGAGCAGTTCTTC.

The V call is TRBV30, the J call TRBJ1-2; D gene ambiguous. The germline V gene encodes CDR1 GTSNPN and CDR2 SVGIG (reference sequence). V lost 2 bases and J lost 6, with 13 bases in between. This CDR3 contains 13 residues. The CDR3 DNA sequence: TGTGCCTGGAGTCGGGGTAGGGAGCATGGCTACACCTTC. Protein sequence: CAWSRGREHGYTF.

For this clone: An end of the junction differs from the germline gene, which may be a read error. The V gene is TRBV2, the J gene TRBJ1-1; possibly TRBD1 for D (5 bases). This CDR3 region has 16 residues. CDR1 is SNHLY and CDR2 is FYNNEI in the germline V gene. This CDR3 reads CASLGGGGMGNPEAFF. The DNA for the CDR3 is TGTGCCAGCTTGGGGGGTGGGGGTATGGGGAACCCTGAAGCTTTCTTT.